This T cell receptor (beta chain) was captured in a study of beta chain features in type 1 diabetes. The study, taken as a whole, reports: cDNA-based sequencing might over-represent cells highly expressing TCR. For patients, the naive, central memory and Treg TCRB repertoires appeared more alike than for healthy donors. Shortening of TCRB CDR3s, moderate but significant, appeared in all four CD4+ subsets of Type 1 diabetes patients.

Germline lookup yields CDR1 SGHVS and CDR2 FNYEAQ. V lost 5 bases and J 0 bases, leaving 20 bases between the germline ends. The CDR3 is made up of 19 amino acids. All of the isolated RNA was reverse transcribed, so expressed TCRB transcripts were sequenced. The assay was immunoSEQ multiplex PCR, and TCRdb's table has in-frame clones only and misses some. The table shows hundreds of thousands of clones, with 15% to 19% occurring only once. Each of the sorted populations had a purity greater than 95%. As regards this clone: The target antigen is unknown.

This chain connects TRBV7-6 to TRBJ2-6; possible D gene TRBD1, 8 bases. The TCR was taken from a man aged 18 to 29 in good health. Input material: naive CD4+ T cells from blood. CDR3 residues: CASSPRGGQEISGANVLTF. The DNA for the CDR3 is TGTGCCAGCAGCCCAAGGGGGGGACAGGAGATCTCTGGGGCCAACGTCCTGACTTTC.